Below are 29 T cell receptor beta chains sequenced from a single sample in a study of identical twins (TCRdb year 2016). Libraries were built with 5' RACE. Sequenced using an Illumina HiSeq 2000. TCRdb reworked the public reads: Q25 trimming with fastp, MiXCR clone assembly, productive beta chains retained. Rows with a matching CDR3 protein are joined into one entry that keeps the most common DNA and genes. This sample is represented by roughly 250,000 distinct CDR3 sequences; 11% to 15% of them were singletons. The biggest ten clones account for 8.8% of the sample. Sequencing was carried out using memory (CD45RO+) T cells sorted from blood. What the cell subset or site label conveys for this sample: CD45RO+ enriched T cells. These receptors all come from a young woman in good health.

Only a few counts were recorded for this clonotype. This sequence joins TRBV20-1 and TRBJ2-1, with 9 nucleotides matching TRBD2. Germline CDR1 and CDR2: DFQATT and SNEGSKA (reference sequence). The CDR3 spans 15 residues. V lost 6 bases and J lost 2; bases outside the gene matches: 8. The CDR3 bases are TGCAGTGCCCGAGGGGGCGGGAGGGCCTACAATGAGCAGTTCTTC. Translating it yields CSARGGGRAYNEQFF.

The V gene is TRBV20-1, the J gene TRBJ1-1; D may be TRBD1 (6 bases). The V gene's germline CDR1 is DFQATT and CDR2 SNEGSKA (reference sequence). Trimming stripped 6 bases from V and 0 bases from J, with 14 bases between. This CDR3 comprises 14 residues. CDR3 sequence: CSASPGGMNTEAFF. In nucleotides, the CDR3 is TGCAGTGCATCCCCGGGGGGCATGAACACTGAAGCTTTCTTT.

The V call is TRBV6-1, the J call TRBJ2-3, with a tentative D call TRBD2 (6 bases). Looked up from germline, CDR1 is MNHNS and CDR2 is SASEGT. This CDR3 is 15 amino acids long. Deletions cut 6 bases from V and 4 bases from J, with 17 bases between. The DNA for the CDR3 is TGTGCCAGCAGACCTAGCAGAGGGGAGGCAGATACGCAGTATTTT. Encoded protein: CASRPSRGEADTQYF.

This clonotype was seen a handful of times. V and J are TRBV4-1 and TRBJ2-3; either TRBD1 or TRBD2 may fit D (6 bases each). CDR3 length: 16 residues. Trimming pared 4 bases from V and 3 bases from J, leaving 17 bases between. Germline CDR1 MGHRA, CDR2 YSYEKL. The CDR3 sequence is CASSPGGAGTTDTQYF. CDR3 nucleotides: TGCGCCAGCAGCCCCGGGGGCGCCGGGACGACAGATACGCAGTATTTT.

The chain employs TRBV12-5 and TRBJ2-1; unclear D gene. V was trimmed by 3 bases and J by 7 bases, leaving 4 bases between them. The CDR3 contains 11 residues. Germline V gives CDR1 LGHNT, CDR2 FRNRAP. CDR3 loop: CASGLVNEQFF. The CDR3 coding sequence is TGTGCTAGTGGTTTAGTGAATGAGCAGTTCTTC.

This clonotype appeared a few times. V usage is TRBV7-8 and J usage is TRBJ1-1; a weak D match, TRBD1 (6 bases). The germline gives CDR1 SGHVS, CDR2 FQNEAQ. V lost 0 bases and J 6 bases, leaving 8 bases between the germline ends. This CDR3 spans 13 amino acids. CDR3 sequence reads: CASSLAQGSEAFF. The CDR3 nucleotides read TGTGCCAGCAGCTTAGCACAGGGTTCTGAAGCTTTCTTT. Together with reference TRBV7-8 and TRBJ1-1, the CDR3 gives the full variable domain: GAGVSQSPRYKVAKRGQDVALRCDPISGHVSLFWYQQALGQGPEFLTYFQNEAQLDKSGLPSDRFFAERPEGSVSTLKIQRTQQEDSAVYLCASSLAQGSEAFFGQGTRLTVV.

This rearrangement joins TRBV20-1 to TRBJ2-7; TRBD2 matches at 8 bases. The V and J ends lost 3 bases and 4 bases, in that order; junction bases with no gene match: 8. This CDR3 is built from 14 residues. Germline V gene lookup returns CDR1 DFQATT and CDR2 SNEGSKA (reference sequence). This CDR3 reads CSASYGRARYEQYF. The CDR3 DNA reads TGCAGTGCTAGTTACGGGAGGGCCAGGTACGAGCAGTACTTC.

This sequence joins TRBV6-5 and TRBJ2-6; D is undetermined. The CDR3 sequence is 13 residues long. Per germline, CDR1 MNHEY and CDR2 SVGAGI. Trimming shortened V by 7 bases and J by 2 bases, and 6 bases separated the two germline ends. CDR3 sequence reads: CASISPGANVLTF. The CDR3 DNA is TGTGCCAGCATTAGCCCTGGGGCCAACGTCCTGACTTTC.

This clonotype was picked up a small number of times. The rearrangement links TRBV5-1 to TRBJ1-1, with a possible D match to TRBD1 (6 bases). This CDR3 comprises 14 residues. V lost 3 bases, J lost 3 bases, and 12 bases lay in between. Germline V lookup: CDR1 SGHRS, CDR2 YFSETQ. In DNA form, the CDR3 reads TGCGCCAGCAGCTCCGTAGGGGGGGACACTGAAGCTTTCTTT. It encodes CASSSVGGDTEAFF.

This clonotype has more than one count but fewer than ten. This chain links TRBV29-1 with TRBJ2-1; D may be TRBD2 (6 bases). Trimming shortened V by 7 bases and J by 9 bases, and 22 bases separated the two germline ends. Looked up from germline, CDR1 is SQVTM and CDR2 is ANQGSEA. CDR3 length: 14 residues. CDR3 DNA: TGCAGCGGTGCGCGTACGGGAGTTAGGGGTGAGCAGTTCTTC. Its translation is CSGARTGVRGEQFF.

The chain has TRBV28 and TRBJ2-3, with 7 bases identical to TRBD1. The germline V gene has CDR1 MDHEN and CDR2 SYDVKM. Trimming removed 7 bases from V and 3 bases from J; junction bases left unmatched: 10. The CDR3 length is 15 residues. In nucleotides, the CDR3 is TGTGCCAGCACCCCCGGGGACAGTAGAACAGATACGCAGTATTTT. It encodes CASTPGDSRTDTQYF.

The V call is TRBV24-1, the J call TRBJ2-1; 7 positions agree with TRBD2. V lost 6 bases, J lost 7 bases, and 11 bases stayed unmatched. CDR3 size: 15 residues. Germline V gene sequence: CDR1 KGHDR, CDR2 SFDVKD. DNA for the CDR3: TGTGCCACCAGTCAACGCGGGAGCGCGAGGAATGAGCAGTTCTTC. It specifies CATSQRGSARNEQFF.

Only a few counts were recorded for this clonotype. The CDR3 is CATSDLRGETQYF. The CDR3 DNA is TGTGCCACCAGTGATTTGCGGGGAGAGACCCAGTACTTC. The chain joins TRBV24-1 to TRBJ2-5, with D tentatively TRBD2 (5 bases). Looked up from germline, CDR1 is KGHDR and CDR2 is SFDVKD. The CDR3 totals 13 residues. Trimming took off 0 bases at V and 4 bases at J, with 5 bases between the two ends.

This clonotype was found a few times. The J gene is TRBJ2-1, the V gene TRBV7-2; maybe TRBD1 (6 bases). The V end lost 3 bases, the J end lost 6 bases, and 12 bases lay between the germline ends. This CDR3 spans 14 amino acids. Germline CDR1 and CDR2: SGHTA and FQGNSA. Here the CDR3 reads CASSLTGVVNEQFF. CDR3 coding DNA: TGTGCCAGCAGCTTGACAGGTGTGGTCAATGAGCAGTTCTTC.

J is TRBJ1-5 and V is TRBV9, with D perhaps matching TRBD1 (5 bases). This CDR3 is 13 amino acids long. V was shortened by 7 bases and J by 8 bases, with 16 bases between the two germline ends. The V gene's germline CDR1 is SGDLS and CDR2 YYNGEE. CDR3 region: CASGPDTGEPQHF. The CDR3 coding sequence is TGTGCCAGCGGACCGGACACCGGTGAGCCCCAGCATTTT. Combining the CDR3 with reference TRBV9 and TRBJ1-5 gives the whole variable domain DSGVTQTPKHLITATGQRVTLRCSPRSGDLSVYWYQQSLDQGLQFLIQYYNGEERAKGNILERFSAQQFPDLHSELNLSSLELGDSALYFCASGPDTGEPQHFGDGTRLSIL.

In this sample, this clonotype turned up a few times. The chain couples TRBV4-2 to TRBJ2-2; D possibly corresponds to TRBD2 (6 bases). This CDR3 has 16 residues. With 0 bases removed from V and 5 bases from J, the gap between germline ends came to 13 bases. Germline CDR1 and CDR2: LGHNA and YNFKEQ. In nucleotides, the CDR3 is TGTGCCAGCAGCCAAGATCCGGGGCGGGAAACCGGGGAGCTGTTTTTT. Amino acids: CASSQDPGRETGELFF.

V is TRBV7-7 and J is TRBJ2-1; the match to TRBD1 covers 7 bases. The V gene end was trimmed by 2 bases and the J gene end by 5 bases; junction bases not matched to a gene: 6. Germline values: CDR1 SSHAT, CDR2 FNYEAQ (reference sequence). The CDR3 has 15 residues. This CDR3 reads CASSLTHDRDNEQFF. CDR3 sequence (DNA): TGTGCCAGCAGCTTAACACACGACAGGGACAATGAGCAGTTCTTC.

This clonotype was counted between two and nine times. This chain uses TRBV6-6 with TRBJ2-7, with D unclear. This CDR3 comprises 12 residues. Deletions cut 7 bases from V and 1 base from J, with 8 bases between. CDR1 is MNHNY, CDR2 SVGAGI, per germline (reference sequence). The CDR3 loop reads CASKARSYEQYF. The CDR3 nucleotides are TGTGCCAGCAAAGCGAGGTCCTACGAGCAGTACTTC.

This clonotype was detected ten times or more. The rearrangement uses TRBV9 and TRBJ2-7, with TRBD1 identical over 9 bases. Germline assignment: CDR1 SGDLS and CDR2 YYNGEE. The junction had 3 bases not matched to a gene; V was cut back by 0 bases and J by 5 bases. CDR3 size: 14 residues. The CDR3 coding sequence is TGTGCCAGCAGCGTAGGACAGGGGGGGCACGAGCAGTACTTC. This translates into CASSVGQGGHEQYF.

This clonotype was detected only a few times. Here the CDR3 DNA reads TGCGCCAGCAGCCGAACGACAGGGTACGAGCAGTACTTC. Encoded protein: CASSRTTGYEQYF. The chain employs TRBV4-1 and TRBJ2-7; TRBD1 matches 7 bases. Per germline, CDR1 MGHRA and CDR2 YSYEKL. This CDR3 comprises 13 residues. V lost 4 bases, J lost 4 bases, and 4 bases stayed unmatched.

This clonotype was counted only a few times. The chain links TRBV7-3 to TRBJ2-2, with D hard to call. Trimming shortened V by 8 bases and J by 4 bases, and 8 bases separated the two germline ends. This CDR3 comprises 12 residues. Germline loops: CDR1 SGHTA, CDR2 FQGTGA. Written as DNA, the CDR3 is TGTGCCAGCGGCGACTTCACCGGGGAGCTGTTTTTT. It specifies CASGDFTGELFF.

This clonotype was detected only a few times. The J gene is TRBJ1-4, the V gene TRBV9; TRBD1 might be the D (6 bases). Trimming left V 1 base short and J 6 bases short, with 10 bases between. CDR3 size: 14 residues. Germline V gene lookup returns CDR1 SGDLS and CDR2 YYNGEE. The DNA for the CDR3 is TGTGCCAGCAGCGTAAATCCAGGGGATGAAAAACTGTTTTTT. The encoded protein is CASSVNPGDEKLFF.

This clonotype was recorded at least ten times. V is TRBV20-1 and J is TRBJ1-3; D possibly corresponds to TRBD1 (6 bases). The CDR3 length is 13 residues. Trimming stripped 4 bases from V and 1 base from J, with 8 bases between. Per the germline V gene, CDR1 is DFQATT and CDR2 is SNEGSKA (reference sequence). The CDR3 sequence is CSAIGTSGNTIYF. DNA of the CDR3: TGCAGTGCTATCGGGACATCTGGAAACACCATATATTTT.

The DNA for the CDR3 is TGTGCCAGCAGTGAAGGACAGGGAGAGACTGAAGCTTTCTTT. Translating it yields CASSEGQGETEAFF. This rearrangement joins TRBV6-1 to TRBJ1-1, with 7 nucleotides matching TRBD1. Germline V gives CDR1 MNHNS, CDR2 SASEGT. After removal of 1 base from V and 5 bases from J, the junction contained 4 bases not matched to a gene. The CDR3 loop spans 14 amino acids.

This clonotype was seen a few times. This chain links TRBV12-3 or TRBV12-4 with TRBJ2-3, with D possibly TRBD2 on 6 matching bases. This CDR3 has 14 amino acids. Trimming left V 3 bases short and J 6 bases short, with 13 bases between. The CDR3 region has the DNA TGTGCCAGCAGTTTGACCGGGGGTGAGGATACGCAGTATTTT. It codes for CASSLTGGEDTQYF.

In this sample, this clonotype turned up a few times. The chain employs TRBV3-1 and TRBJ1-3, with D hard to call. With 2 bases removed from V and 6 bases from J, the gap between germline ends came to 5 bases. The germline gives CDR1 LGHDT, CDR2 YNNKEL (reference sequence). This CDR3 has 12 amino acids. This chain's CDR3 is CASSQSLNTIYF. Written as DNA, the CDR3 is TGTGCCAGCAGCCAATCGCTAAACACCATATATTTT.

The V gene is TRBV6-1, the J gene TRBJ2-5; D gene uncertain. CDR1 and CDR2 (germline): MNHNS, SASEGT. Trimming removed 8 bases at V and 4 bases at J, with 14 bases between. The CDR3 has 13 amino acids. The CDR3 nucleotides read TGTGCCAGCCGACAAGGTCACCCAGAGACCCAGTACTTC. Protein product: CASRQGHPETQYF.

This clonotype was seen a few times. This chain joins TRBV6-2 or TRBV6-3 and TRBJ2-7, with a possible D match to TRBD1 (5 bases). Germline-derived CDR1 and CDR2 are MNHEY and SVGEGT. The CDR3 totals 15 residues. Trimming left V 6 bases short and J 2 bases short, with 17 bases between. The CDR3 region is CASSSYRWATYEQYF. Here the CDR3 DNA reads TGTGCCAGCAGCTCCTACAGGTGGGCAACCTACGAGCAGTACTTC.

This clonotype was detected only a few times. The chain carries TRBV5-6 and TRBJ2-1, with 7 positions matching TRBD1. Germline assignment: CDR1 SGHDT and CDR2 YYEEEE. With 3 bases clipped from V and 9 bases from J, the junction kept 15 bases outside the gene matches. This CDR3 is 16 amino acids long. The CDR3 DNA is TGTGCCAGCAGCTACGTGGACAGGTTAAAGAAGGCTGAGCAGTTCTTC. Amino acids: CASSYVDRLKKAEQFF.